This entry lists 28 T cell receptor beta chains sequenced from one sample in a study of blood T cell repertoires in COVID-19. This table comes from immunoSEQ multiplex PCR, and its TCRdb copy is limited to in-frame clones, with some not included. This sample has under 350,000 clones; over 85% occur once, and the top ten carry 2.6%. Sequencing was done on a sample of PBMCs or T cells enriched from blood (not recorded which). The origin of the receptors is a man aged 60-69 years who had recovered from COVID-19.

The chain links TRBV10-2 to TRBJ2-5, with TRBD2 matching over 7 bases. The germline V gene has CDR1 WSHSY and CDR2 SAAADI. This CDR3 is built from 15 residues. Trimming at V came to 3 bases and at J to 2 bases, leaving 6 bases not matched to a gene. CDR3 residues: CASSDYGTTQETQYF. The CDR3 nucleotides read TGCGCCAGCAGTGATTACGGGACTACTCAAGAGACCCAGTACTTC.

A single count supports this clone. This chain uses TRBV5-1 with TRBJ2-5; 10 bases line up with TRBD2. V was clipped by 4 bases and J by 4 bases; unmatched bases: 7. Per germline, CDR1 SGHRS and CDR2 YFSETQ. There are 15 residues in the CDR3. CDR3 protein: CASSLSGGKGETQYF. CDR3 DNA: TGCGCCAGCAGCCTTAGCGGGGGGAAAGGAGAGACCCAGTACTTC.

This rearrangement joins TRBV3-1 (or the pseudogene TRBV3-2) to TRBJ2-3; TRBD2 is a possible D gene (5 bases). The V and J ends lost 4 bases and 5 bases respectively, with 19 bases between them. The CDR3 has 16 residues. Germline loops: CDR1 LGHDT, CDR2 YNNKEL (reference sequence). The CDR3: CASSRTATSGLDTQYF. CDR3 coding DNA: TGTGCCAGCAGCCGCACCGCCACCTCCGGACTAGATACGCAGTATTTT.

The CDR3 nucleotides are TGTGCCAGCAGTTACTCGCAGGCATCATATGGCTACACCTTC. Amino acids: CASSYSQASYGYTF. This rearrangement joins TRBV6-5 to TRBJ1-2; D is ambiguous. The CDR3 consists of 14 residues. Germline V lookup: CDR1 MNHEY, CDR2 SVGAGI. Trimming left V 0 bases short and J 5 bases short, with 10 bases between.

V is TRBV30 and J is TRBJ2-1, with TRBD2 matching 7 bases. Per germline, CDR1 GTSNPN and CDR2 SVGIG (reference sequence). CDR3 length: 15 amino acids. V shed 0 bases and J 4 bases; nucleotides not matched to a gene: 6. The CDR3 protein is CAWSVTSNWYNEQFF. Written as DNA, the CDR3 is TGTGCCTGGAGTGTGACTAGCAATTGGTACAATGAGCAGTTCTTC.

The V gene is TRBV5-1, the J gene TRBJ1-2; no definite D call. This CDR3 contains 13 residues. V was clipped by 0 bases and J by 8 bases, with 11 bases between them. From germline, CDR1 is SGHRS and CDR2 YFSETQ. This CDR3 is CASSLDTYQGYTF. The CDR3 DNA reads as TGCGCCAGCAGCTTGGATACCTACCAAGGCTACACCTTC.

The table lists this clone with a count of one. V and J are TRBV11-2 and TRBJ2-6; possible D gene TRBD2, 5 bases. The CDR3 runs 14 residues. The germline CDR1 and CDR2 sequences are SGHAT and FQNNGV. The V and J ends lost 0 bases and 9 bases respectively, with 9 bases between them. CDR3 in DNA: TGTGCCAGCAGCTTAGAGCCAGGAGGCAACGTCCTGACTTTC. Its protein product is CASSLEPGGNVLTF.

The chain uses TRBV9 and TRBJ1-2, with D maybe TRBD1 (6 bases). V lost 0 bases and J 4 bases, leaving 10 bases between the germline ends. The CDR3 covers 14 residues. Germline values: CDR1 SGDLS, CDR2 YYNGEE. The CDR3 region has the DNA TGTGCCAGCAGCGTAGAAACAGGGTTCTATGGCTACACCTTC. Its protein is CASSVETGFYGYTF.

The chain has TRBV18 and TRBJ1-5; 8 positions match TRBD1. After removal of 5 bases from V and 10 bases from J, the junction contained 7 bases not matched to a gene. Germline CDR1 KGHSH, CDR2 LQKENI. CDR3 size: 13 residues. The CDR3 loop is CASSTTGVQPQHF. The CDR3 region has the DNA TGTGCCAGCTCAACGACAGGGGTCCAACCCCAGCATTTT.

CDR3 amino acids: CASSQATRSEQFF. CDR3 nucleotides: TGTGCCAGCAGTCAAGCGACTAGAAGTGAGCAGTTCTTC. The chain couples TRBV12-3 or TRBV12-4 to TRBJ2-1, with a possible D match to TRBD2 (6 bases). Between the trimmed V and J ends, which lost 5 bases and 9 bases, there was a span of 14 bases. The CDR3 is made up of 13 amino acids.

CDR3 region: CASSPGGNNSPLHF. The CDR3 DNA sequence: TGTGCCAGCAGCCCGGGGGGGAATAATTCACCCCTCCACTTT. The chain links TRBV6-2 or TRBV6-3 to TRBJ1-6; maybe TRBD1 (5 bases). Trimming stripped 6 bases from V and 5 bases from J, with 11 bases between. The CDR3 sequence is 14 residues long. Germline V CDR1 and CDR2: MNHEY, SVGEGT.

The chain's CDR3 is CASTTKKEYNSPLHF. CDR3 DNA sequence: TGTGCCAGCACAACAAAAAAGGAGTATAATTCACCCCTCCACTTT. The chain has TRBV27 and TRBJ1-6; no definite D call. Germline V CDR1 and CDR2: MNHEY, SMNVEV (reference sequence). Deletions cut 7 bases from V and 4 bases from J, with 14 bases between. The length of the CDR3 is 15 residues.

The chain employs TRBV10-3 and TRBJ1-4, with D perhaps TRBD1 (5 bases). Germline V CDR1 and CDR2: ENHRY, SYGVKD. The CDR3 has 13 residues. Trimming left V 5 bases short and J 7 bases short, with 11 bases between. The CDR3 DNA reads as TGTGCCATCAGTACAGGATCTTCTGAAAAACTGTTTTTT. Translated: CAISTGSSEKLFF.

The DNA for the CDR3 is TGTGCCAGCTCACCATACGCTTACCGGGAGTACGAGCAGTACTTC. This sequence encodes CASSPYAYREYEQYF. The chain uses TRBV18 and TRBJ2-7, with D tentatively TRBD2 (6 bases). Germline lookup yields CDR1 KGHSH and CDR2 LQKENI. There are 15 residues in the CDR3. The ends were cut back, 2 bases at V and 4 bases at J, with 15 bases in the middle. Combining the CDR3 with reference TRBV18 and TRBJ2-7 gives the whole variable domain NAGVMQNPRHLVRRRGQEARLRCSPMKGHSHVYWYRQLPEEGLKFMVYLQKENIIDESGMPKERFSAEFPKEGPSILRIQQVVRGDSAAYFCASSPYAYREYEQYFGPGTRLTVT.

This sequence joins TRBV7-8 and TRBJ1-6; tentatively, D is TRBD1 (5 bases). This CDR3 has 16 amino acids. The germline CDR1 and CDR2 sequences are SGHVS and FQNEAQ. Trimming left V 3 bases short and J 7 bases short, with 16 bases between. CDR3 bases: TGTGCCAGCAGCTTGGGTTTATATGACAGAAATTCACCCCTCCACTTT. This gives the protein CASSLGLYDRNSPLHF.

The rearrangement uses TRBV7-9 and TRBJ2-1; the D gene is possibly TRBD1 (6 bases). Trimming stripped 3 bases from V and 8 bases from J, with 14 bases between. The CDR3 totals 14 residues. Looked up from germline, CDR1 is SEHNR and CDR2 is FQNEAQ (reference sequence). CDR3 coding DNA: TGTGCCAGCAGCTTTGTAAGGGGGTTCGATGAGCAGTTCTTC. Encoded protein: CASSFVRGFDEQFF.

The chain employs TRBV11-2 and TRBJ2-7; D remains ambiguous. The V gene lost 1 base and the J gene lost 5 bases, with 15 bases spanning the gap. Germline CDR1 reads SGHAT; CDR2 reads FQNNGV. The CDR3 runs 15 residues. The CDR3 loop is CASSLASGRRDEQYF. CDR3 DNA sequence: TGTGCCAGCAGCTTAGCGTCAGGCAGAAGAGACGAGCAGTACTTC.

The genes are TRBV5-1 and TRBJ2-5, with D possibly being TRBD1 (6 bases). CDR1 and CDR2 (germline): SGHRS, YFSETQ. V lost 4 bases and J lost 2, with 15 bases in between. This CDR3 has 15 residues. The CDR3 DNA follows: TGCGCCAGCAGCCCAACCGACAGGCCTCAAGAGACCCAGTACTTC. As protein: CASSPTDRPQETQYF.

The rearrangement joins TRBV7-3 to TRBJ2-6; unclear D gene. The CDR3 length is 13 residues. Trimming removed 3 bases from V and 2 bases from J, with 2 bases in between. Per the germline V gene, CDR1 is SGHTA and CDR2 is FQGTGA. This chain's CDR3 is CASSFAGANVLTF. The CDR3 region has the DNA TGTGCCAGCAGCTTCGCTGGGGCCAACGTCCTGACTTTC.

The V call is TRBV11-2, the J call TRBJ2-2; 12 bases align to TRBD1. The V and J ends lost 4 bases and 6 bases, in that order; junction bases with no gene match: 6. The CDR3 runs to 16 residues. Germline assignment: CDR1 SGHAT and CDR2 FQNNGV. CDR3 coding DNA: TGTGCCAGCAGCTGGGGGACAGGGGGCAGGGCCGGGGAGCTGTTTTTT. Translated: CASSWGTGGRAGELFF.

CDR3 sequence: CASSPRQLNTEAFF. Written as DNA, the CDR3 is TGTGCCAGCTCACCAAGACAGTTGAACACTGAAGCTTTCTTT. This chain joins TRBV18 and TRBJ1-1, with D possibly TRBD1 on 5 matching bases. The V gene lost 2 bases and the J gene lost 0 bases, with 7 bases spanning the gap. Per the germline V gene, CDR1 is KGHSH and CDR2 is LQKENI. This CDR3 contains 14 residues.

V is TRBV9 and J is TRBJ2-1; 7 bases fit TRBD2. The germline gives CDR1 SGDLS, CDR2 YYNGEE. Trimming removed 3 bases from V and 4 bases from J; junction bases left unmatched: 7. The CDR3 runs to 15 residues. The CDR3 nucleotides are TGTGCCAGCAGCGGGGCGGGAGACTCTTACAATGAGCAGTTCTTC. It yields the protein CASSGAGDSYNEQFF.

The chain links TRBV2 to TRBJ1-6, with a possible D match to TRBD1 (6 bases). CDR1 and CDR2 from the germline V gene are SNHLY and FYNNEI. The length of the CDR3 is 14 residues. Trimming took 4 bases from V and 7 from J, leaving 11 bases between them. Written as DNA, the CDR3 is TGTGCCAGCAGTGGGGGGGGCGGGAATTCACCCCTCCACTTT. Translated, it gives CASSGGGGNSPLHF.

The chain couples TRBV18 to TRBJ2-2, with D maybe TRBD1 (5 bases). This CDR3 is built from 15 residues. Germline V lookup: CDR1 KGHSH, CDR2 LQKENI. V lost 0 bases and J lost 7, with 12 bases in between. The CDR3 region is CASSPPNGAGGELFF. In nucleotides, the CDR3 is TGTGCCAGCTCACCACCTAATGGGGCCGGCGGGGAGCTGTTTTTT.

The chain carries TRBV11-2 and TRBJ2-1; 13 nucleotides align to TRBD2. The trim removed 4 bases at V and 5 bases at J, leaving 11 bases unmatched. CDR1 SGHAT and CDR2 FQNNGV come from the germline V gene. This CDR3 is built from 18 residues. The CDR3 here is CASSYRGLAGVEDNEQFF. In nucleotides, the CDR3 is TGTGCCAGCAGCTACCGAGGACTAGCGGGAGTTGAGGACAATGAGCAGTTCTTC.

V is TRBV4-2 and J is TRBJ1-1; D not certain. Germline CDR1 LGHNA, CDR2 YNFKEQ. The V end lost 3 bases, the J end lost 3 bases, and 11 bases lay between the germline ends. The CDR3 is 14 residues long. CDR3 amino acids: CASSQRVADTEAFF. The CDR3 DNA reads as TGTGCCAGCAGCCAGCGGGTCGCCGACACTGAAGCTTTCTTT.

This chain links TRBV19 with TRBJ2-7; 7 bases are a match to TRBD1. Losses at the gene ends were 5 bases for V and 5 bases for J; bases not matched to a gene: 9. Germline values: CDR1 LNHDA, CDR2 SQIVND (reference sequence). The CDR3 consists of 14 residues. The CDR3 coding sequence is TGTGCCAGTAGTCAGAACAGGGGTTCCGACGAGCAGTACTTC. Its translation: CASSQNRGSDEQYF.

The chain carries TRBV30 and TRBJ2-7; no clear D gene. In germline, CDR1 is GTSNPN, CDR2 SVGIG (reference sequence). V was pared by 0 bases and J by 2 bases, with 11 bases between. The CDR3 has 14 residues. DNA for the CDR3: TGTGCCTGGAGTGTCCCCCTTCCCCCCTACGAGCAGTACTTC. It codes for CAWSVPLPPYEQYF.